A single sample gave rise to the 16 T cell receptor beta chains below, sequenced in a study of radiation and T cells in renal cell carcinoma. Time point defined: blood 4 weeks post-SBRT, at nephrectomy. The treatment was: 15 Gy SBRT to primary tumor, nephrectomy 4 weeks later. The repertoire was sequenced with immunoSEQ multiplex PCR; TCRdb's copy has only in-frame clones and lacks some. The table has around 180,000 clones, about 88% seen once. Sequencing was performed on blood, taken from a patient whose treatment included radiotherapy and nephrectomy. These receptors all come from a woman between 45 and 65 years old with renal cell carcinoma.

The chain is built from TRBV4-2 and TRBJ1-2; D unclear. The germline V gene encodes CDR1 LGHNA and CDR2 YNFKEQ. The CDR3 totals 12 residues. The V and J ends lost 0 bases and 7 bases respectively, with 6 bases between them. The CDR3 is CASSQERVGYTF. The CDR3, as DNA: TGTGCCAGCAGCCAAGAAAGGGTTGGCTACACCTTC.

This chain connects TRBV7-9 to TRBJ2-7, with 7 bases lining up with TRBD1. Germline V CDR1 and CDR2: SEHNR, FQNEAQ (reference sequence). Unmatched junction bases numbered 5, after V lost 1 base and J lost 2 bases. The CDR3 contains 15 residues. The CDR3 region is CASSLEQGITYEQYF. The CDR3 bases are TGTGCCAGCAGCTTAGAACAGGGGATTACCTACGAGCAGTACTTC.

J is TRBJ2-2 and V is TRBV9; the match to TRBD2 covers 8 bases. Germline V gene sequence: CDR1 SGDLS, CDR2 YYNGEE. This CDR3 contains 16 residues. The V gene end was trimmed by 3 bases and the J gene end by 5 bases; junction bases not matched to a gene: 9. This CDR3 reads CASSAGGSGVTGELFF. The CDR3 region has the DNA TGTGCCAGCAGCGCCGGGGGTAGCGGGGTGACCGGGGAGCTGTTTTTT.

The CDR3: CASSHVRGGGNTIYF. The CDR3 nucleotides read TGCGCCAGCAGCCATGTCAGGGGTGGGGGAAACACCATATATTTT. This chain links TRBV4-1 with TRBJ1-3; perhaps TRBD1 as D (6 bases). V was shortened by 3 bases and J by 4 bases, with 13 bases between the two germline ends. CDR1 and CDR2 (germline): MGHRA, YSYEKL. The CDR3 is made up of 15 amino acids.

This clone was observed once. This chain uses TRBV14 with TRBJ2-1; TRBD2 matches at 8 bases. J lost 12 bases, V lost 1 base, and 11 bases had no gene match. This CDR3 spans 15 amino acids. Germline loops: CDR1 SGHDN, CDR2 FVKESK. The CDR3: CASSQAGGIGHGQFF. CDR3 bases: TGTGCCAGCAGCCAAGCGGGGGGGATCGGCCACGGGCAGTTCTTC.

This chain uses TRBV5-6 with TRBJ2-5; D remains unclear. V was shortened by 3 bases and J by 2 bases, with 5 bases between the two germline ends. Per the germline V gene, CDR1 is SGHDT and CDR2 is YYEEEE. The CDR3 sequence is 12 residues long. The CDR3 region has the DNA TGTGCCAGCAGCTGGTCTCAAGAGACCCAGTACTTC. Amino acids: CASSWSQETQYF.

This chain connects TRBV19 to TRBJ1-1; TRBD1 agrees at 7 bases. Germline V gives CDR1 LNHDA, CDR2 SQIVND (reference sequence). The CDR3 length is 14 residues. V was clipped by 4 bases and J by 3 bases; unmatched bases: 5. The CDR3 DNA is TGTGCCAGTAGTACCAACAGGGGTGACACTGAAGCTTTCTTT. It codes for CASSTNRGDTEAFF.

V is TRBV7-9 and J is TRBJ2-5; 8 positions match TRBD1. With 1 base clipped from V and 5 bases from J, the junction kept 9 bases outside the gene matches. This CDR3 spans 16 amino acids. Germline loops: CDR1 SEHNR, CDR2 FQNEAQ (reference sequence). The CDR3 coding sequence is TGTGCCAGCAGCTTAGACAGGGGGGTTTCGCTGGAGACCCAGTACTTC. This gives the protein CASSLDRGVSLETQYF.

The V and J genes are TRBV6-6 and TRBJ1-1; unclear D gene. The germline V gene has CDR1 MNHNY and CDR2 SVGAGI (reference sequence). V lost 10 bases, J lost 1 base, and 13 bases lay in between. The length of the CDR3 is 13 residues. CDR3 sequence (DNA): TGTGCCATATTCTGGCCGTCGAACACTGAAGCTTTCTTT. Protein sequence: CAIFWPSNTEAFF.

This chain connects TRBV5-1 to TRBJ1-2; 7 nucleotides line up with TRBD1. Germline loops: CDR1 SGHRS, CDR2 YFSETQ. This CDR3 comprises 13 residues. After removal of 7 bases from V and 2 bases from J, the junction contained 5 bases not matched to a gene. The CDR3 region has the DNA TGCGCCAGCTCTACACAGGGGAACTATGGCTACACCTTC. Protein sequence: CASSTQGNYGYTF.

The V gene is TRBV5-1, the J gene TRBJ2-1; 10 positions agree with TRBD1. Germline V lookup: CDR1 SGHRS, CDR2 YFSETQ. The trim removed 4 bases at V and 3 bases at J, leaving 4 bases unmatched. The CDR3 totals 15 residues. DNA of the CDR3: TGCGCCAGCAGCCAGGACAGGGGGTACTACAATGAGCAGTTCTTC. Amino acids: CASSQDRGYYNEQFF.

The sample holds a few counts of this clone. The rearrangement joins TRBV5-1 to TRBJ1-4; the D gene is possibly TRBD1 (5 bases). V lost 0 bases and J lost 5, with 11 bases in between. This CDR3 comprises 15 residues. Germline V gene lookup returns CDR1 SGHRS and CDR2 YFSETQ. The CDR3 DNA reads as TGCGCCAGCAGCTTGGGGGGCCAGACAAATGAAAAACTGTTTTTT. It specifies CASSLGGQTNEKLFF.

The rearrangement links TRBV19 to TRBJ1-5; TRBD1 aligns across 7 bases. The CDR3 is 16 amino acids. CDR1 is LNHDA and CDR2 is SQIVND in the germline V gene (reference sequence). V trimming: 3 bases; J trimming: 4 bases; junction bases outside the gene matches: 9. CDR3 sequence reads: CASSIPWDSDNQPQHF. Written as DNA, the CDR3 is TGTGCCAGTAGTATCCCGTGGGACAGCGATAATCAGCCCCAGCATTTT.

This clone was counted a few times. This chain connects TRBV6-1 to TRBJ2-5, with TRBD2 identical over 8 bases. V was clipped by 9 bases and J by 5 bases; unmatched bases: 11. CDR3 length equals 14 residues. CDR1 MNHNS and CDR2 SASEGT come from the germline V gene. The CDR3 nucleotides read TGTGCCAGTCCCGAGCGGGGGTTGAGGGAGACCCAGTACTTC. Translation gives CASPERGLRETQYF.

For this clone: The same CDR3 can be traced to other DNA sequences in this sample. The chain joins TRBV4-3 to TRBJ2-7, with 8 bases lining up with TRBD2. This CDR3 has 14 residues. V shed 3 bases, J shed 2 bases, and the junction held 3 bases outside the gene matches. From germline, CDR1 is LGHNA and CDR2 YSLEER. CDR3 residues: CASSQGSGAYEQYF. In nucleotides, the CDR3 is TGCGCCAGCAGCCAGGGTAGCGGGGCCTACGAGCAGTACTTC.

V gene TRBV15 combines with J gene TRBJ1-1, with no clear D. The CDR3 totals 15 residues. V lost 0 bases, J lost 1 base, and 9 bases lay in between. Per the germline V gene, CDR1 is LNHNV and CDR2 is YYDKDF (reference sequence). This CDR3 is CATSRDGRENTEAFF. The CDR3 DNA is TGTGCCACCAGCAGAGACGGCAGAGAGAACACTGAAGCTTTCTTT.